These 3 T cell receptor beta chains came from one sample sequenced in a study of technical replicates of blood from several donors. Clones were sequenced by immunoSEQ multiplex PCR, and TCRdb holds only the in-frame ones, with some missing. The sample gives approximately 58,000 clones, approximately 86% of which show up once; 5% to 6% is in the top ten. Sequencing was carried out using PBMCs. All receptors come from a human donor in good health. Some clones in this sample may be carry-over from other donors' samples.

This chain connects TRBV5-1 to TRBJ2-3; D remains unclear. Trimming removed 0 bases at V and 2 bases at J, with 7 bases between. The CDR3 extends over 14 amino acids. Germline V gene sequence: CDR1 SGHRS, CDR2 YFSETQ. This CDR3 reads CASSLDQITDTQYF. CDR3 DNA sequence: TGCGCCAGCAGCTTGGACCAGATCACAGATACGCAGTATTTT.

V is TRBV29-1 and J is TRBJ2-5; TRBD2 agrees at 12 bases. Germline lookup yields CDR1 SQVTM and CDR2 ANQGSEA. Germline trimming cut 6 bases from V and 4 bases from J; bases unmatched to any gene: 9. This CDR3 is built from 15 residues. The CDR3 loop is CSVAASSGRGETQYF. The CDR3 nucleotides are TGCAGCGTGGCGGCGTCTAGCGGGAGGGGAGAGACCCAGTACTTC.

The chain is built from TRBV7-9 and TRBJ1-1; 9 bases align to TRBD1. Losses at the gene ends were 5 bases for V and 1 base for J; bases not matched to a gene: 2. The V gene's germline CDR1 is SEHNR and CDR2 FQNEAQ (reference sequence). This CDR3 has 14 amino acids. The CDR3 coding sequence is TGTGCCAGCAGCCTGACAGGGGGGAACACTGAAGCTTTCTTT. Protein: CASSLTGGNTEAFF.